Within the sample, the clone carrying this T cell receptor (beta chain) is medium-sized. Its antigen is undetermined. There were likely unrecorded immune exposures, though donors were nominally healthy when sampled. 60 Vbeta and 13 Jbeta primers were used in PCR. The assay was immunoSEQ multiplex PCR, and TCRdb's table has in-frame clones only and misses some. The top ten hold less than 15% of the sample, which has 80,000 to 130,000 clones, around 72% seen once. The data are from a study of cytomegalovirus exposure and HLA in healthy donors. Study-wide results and limits: Associated with cytomegalovirus, according to the listing, were 150 to 200 TCR beta chains. Reported performance of the classifier showed diagnosis of cytomegalovirus status with high specificity and sensitivity. Accurate prediction of HLA-A and HLA-B alleles (for most subjects) was reportedly achieved from TCR beta sequences.

This TCR was sampled from a male donor in good health and CMV-seropositive. The sequenced material came from PBMCs.

The CDR3 coding sequence is TGTGCCAGCAGCCCATCAACAGGGAAGAACACTGAAGCTTTCTTT. Translating it yields CASSPSTGKNTEAFF. This sequence joins TRBV7-9 and TRBJ1-1; D is perhaps TRBD1 (6 bases). The germline CDR1 and CDR2 sequences are SEHNR and FQNEAQ (reference sequence). V lost 5 bases and J lost 1, with 14 bases in between. The CDR3 spans 15 residues.